The clone carrying this TCR beta chain was recorded once. This specimen belongs to a study of shared T cell receptors in the human thymus. Germline assignment: CDR1 SEHNR and CDR2 FQNEAQ (reference sequence). The CDR3 loop spans 16 amino acids. V lost 2 bases to trimming and J lost 6 bases; unmatched junction nucleotides: 5. TCRdb's table, derived via immunoSEQ multiplex PCR, lists solely in-frame clones and lacks some. The data contain hundreds of thousands of clones, 70% to 90% of them singletons. These data also formed part of another study, on human thymus T cells. Per that study: Resections were taken during corrective heart surgery, and the thymus tissue came from these.

The TCR was taken from a boy under three years old with a congenital heart defect. Material for sequencing was thymocytes. The chain is built from TRBV7-9 and TRBJ2-1, with TRBD2 matching 12 bases. This CDR3 reads CASSLPGLAGCNEQFF. The DNA for the CDR3 is TGTGCCAGCAGCTTACCCGGACTAGCGGGATGCAATGAGCAGTTCTTC.